This TCR beta chain was captured by sequencing in a study of blood T cell repertoires in COVID-19. As for the study in general: Spain, Italy and the United States supplied samples that represented acute and convalescent COVID-19. The cDNA or gDNA used as material had been derived from T cells, B-cell-depleted T cells, or PBMCs.

Membership in each cohort depended on participant-reported clinical history. The CDR3 has 13 amino acids. The germline CDR1 and CDR2 sequences are MDHEN and SYDVKM. V shed 7 bases and J shed 4 bases, with 13 bases lying between them. This clone was picked up one time. Only in-frame clones appear in the TCRdb table, and some are missing; sequencing was by immunoSEQ multiplex PCR. The sample has 140,000 to 150,000 clones; approximately 87% are singletons. The chain uses TRBV28 and TRBJ1-1; perhaps TRBD1 as D (6 bases). This TCR came from a woman in her twenties or thirties with acute COVID-19. Sequenced sample: PBMCs or T cells enriched from blood (not recorded which). CDR3 sequence: CASTWGRSTEAFF. For the CDR3, the DNA is TGTGCCAGCACTTGGGGGCGCAGCACTGAAGCTTTCTTT.